One and the same sample provided the 10 T cell receptor beta chains below, sequenced in a study of T-cell reconstitution after alpha-beta-depleted transplantation in children. Unique molecular identifiers were incorporated when the TCRbeta library was constructed. Each CDR3 protein gets one entry after TCRdb re-called the PCR reads with MiXCR. The sample records hundreds of thousands of distinct CDR3 sequences, 16% being singletons. This sample comprised PBMCs from the stem cell graft donor, obtained from the stem cell graft. These receptors originate from a human donor who donated a stem cell graft to a child with acute myeloid leukemia.

The chain employs TRBV7-6 and TRBJ2-2, with D perhaps matching TRBD2 (5 bases). CDR3 size: 17 residues. Germline V gene sequence: CDR1 SGHVS, CDR2 FNYEAQ. Trimming stripped 0 bases from V and 7 bases from J, with 18 bases between. The CDR3, as DNA: TGTGCCAGCAGCTTAGCCCTACCGAGCTATGGAGGCGGGGAGCTGTTTTTT. Residues: CASSLALPSYGGGELFF.

V and J are TRBV4-1 and TRBJ2-7; TRBD1 agrees at 7 bases. V was clipped by 3 bases and J by 1 base; unmatched bases: 0. The V gene's germline CDR1 is MGHRA and CDR2 YSYEKL. The CDR3 length is 13 residues. In nucleotides, the CDR3 is TGCGCCAGCAGCCAGACAGGGTCCTACGAGCAGTACTTC. Its protein is CASSQTGSYEQYF.

In this sample, this clonotype turned up many times. This rearrangement joins TRBV4-3 to TRBJ2-3, with no clear D. The CDR3 spans 15 residues. Germline V gives CDR1 LGHNA, CDR2 YSLEER. The V and J ends lost 0 bases and 0 bases respectively, with 7 bases between them. The CDR3 region is CASSQDLGSTDTQYF. CDR3 sequence (DNA): TGCGCCAGCAGCCAAGATCTCGGAAGCACAGATACGCAGTATTTT.

This clonotype was seen many times. The CDR3 protein is CSARPTLQTGTESYEQYV. DNA of the CDR3: TGCAGTGCTAGACCAACCCTCCAAACCGGGACTGAATCCTACGAGCAGTACGTC. The chain carries TRBV20-1 and TRBJ2-7, with D possibly matching TRBD2 (6 bases). Germline lookup yields CDR1 DFQATT and CDR2 SNEGSKA (reference sequence). V lost 2 bases to trimming and J lost 1 base, with 24 bases between them. The CDR3 totals 18 residues.

This clonotype was recorded many times. The rearrangement uses TRBV20-1 and TRBJ2-1; D remains ambiguous. The V end lost 3 bases, the J end lost 3 bases, and 6 bases lay between the germline ends. The CDR3 loop spans 12 amino acids. Germline CDR1 DFQATT, CDR2 SNEGSKA (reference sequence). CDR3 loop: CSARDVYNEQFF. For the CDR3, the DNA is TGCAGTGCTAGGGACGTCTACAATGAGCAGTTCTTC.

This clonotype has a count of ten or more. The chain combines TRBV20-1 with TRBJ2-3, with 7 bases aligning to TRBD2. Per the germline V gene, CDR1 is DFQATT and CDR2 is SNEGSKA (reference sequence). Unmatched junction bases numbered 4, after V lost 3 bases and J lost 1 base. This CDR3 is 14 amino acids long. The CDR3 region is CSARASGRTDTQYF. The CDR3 nucleotides are TGCAGTGCTAGGGCTAGCGGCCGCACAGATACGCAGTATTTT.

The V call is TRBV20-1, the J call TRBJ2-5, with D perhaps being TRBD1 or TRBD2 (5 bases each). CDR1 is DFQATT, CDR2 SNEGSKA, per germline (reference sequence). The CDR3 totals 12 residues. V was clipped by 5 bases and J by 5 bases, with 12 bases between them. In DNA, the CDR3 is TGCAGTGCTGAGGGGCGAAAGGAGACCCAGTACTTC. Its protein product is CSAEGRKETQYF.

This clonotype was observed at least ten times. This rearrangement joins TRBV20-1 to TRBJ2-3; 8 bases are a match to TRBD2. This CDR3 contains 14 residues. The germline CDR1 and CDR2 sequences are DFQATT and SNEGSKA (reference sequence). J gave up 3 bases and V 5 bases, and 7 bases lay outside the gene matches. The DNA for the CDR3 is TGCAGTGCTGAGCGCGGGGGGAATACAGATACGCAGTATTTT. This translates into CSAERGGNTDTQYF.

CDR3 sequence (DNA): TGTGCCAGCAGTGAATTCAGGAGCAATCAGCCCCAGCATTTT. Amino acid sequence: CASSEFRSNQPQHF. This sequence joins TRBV2 and TRBJ1-5; D gene uncertain. CDR1 SNHLY and CDR2 FYNNEI come from the germline V gene. V dropped 2 bases and J dropped 1 base, with 6 bases sitting between them. The CDR3 has 14 amino acids.

This clonotype was seen only a few times. J is TRBJ2-1 and V is TRBV5-1; TRBD1 might be the D (6 bases). Germline V lookup: CDR1 SGHRS, CDR2 YFSETQ. The CDR3 runs 17 residues. V was pared by 0 bases and J by 4 bases, with 17 bases between. The CDR3 nucleotides read TGCGCCAGCAGCTTGGGAGTACGGGACAAATTATACAATGAGCAGTTCTTC. Amino acid sequence: CASSLGVRDKLYNEQFF. Drawing the rest from reference TRBV5-1 and TRBJ2-1, the complete variable domain is KAGVTQTPRYLIKTRGQQVTLSCSPISGHRSVSWYQQTPGQGLQFLFEYFSETQRNKGNFPGRFSGRQFSNSRSEMNVSTLELGDSALYLCASSLGVRDKLYNEQFFGPGTRLTVL.